These T cell receptor beta chains were read from a single sample in a study of technical replicates of blood from a handful of donors. The method was immunoSEQ multiplex PCR; TCRdb's version includes in-frame clones alone and lacks a portion of them. The repertoire has 45,000 to 55,000 clones, 90% to 95% of them found once; the top ten carry approximately 0.22%. What was sequenced was T cells isolated from PBMCs. These receptors all stem from a human donor in good health. CDR3s include the opening cysteine and the closing phenylalanine or tryptophan. The D gene is left open where the match is weak. Some rows have no size entry. The others give once, few or many, or a class for an expanded clone.

>.|TRBV5-1|TRBD2|TRBJ2-5
TGCGCCAGCAGCCCTGGGACTAGCGGTGGAGAGACCCAGTACTTC
CASSPGTSGGETQYF
>.|TRBV5-4|.|TRBJ1-1
TGTGCCAGCAGCTTGGCGGGGGAGCGATGGAACACTGAAGCTTTCTTT
CASSLAGERWNTEAFF
>.|TRBV5-1|.|TRBJ2-5
TGCGCCAGCAGCTTGGCCTCGAAATTAGATATAGGGGGGGCCGGGGAGACCCAGTACTTC
CASSLASKLDIGGAGETQYF
>.|TRBV5-6|.|TRBJ1-1
TGTGCCAGCAGTAGGGAGAGGGGGGGTAGGGACACTGAAGCTTTCTTT
CASSRERGGRDTEAFF
>.|TRBV7-9|TRBD2|TRBJ2-3
TGTGCCAGCAGGAATCTAGCGGGAGGCCTAACAAGCACAGATACGCAGTATTTT
CASRNLAGGLTSTDTQYF
>.|TRBV10-3|.|TRBJ1-3
TGTGCCATCAGTGCTCCCGACAGGCGAGACACCATATATTTT
CAISAPDRRDTIYF
>.|TRBV5-1|.|TRBJ2-5
TGCGCCAGCAGCTTGCGGGGGTTTGAACGGGCAGAGACCCAGTACTTC
CASSLRGFERAETQYF
>.|TRBV19|TRBD1|TRBJ1-5
TGTGCCAGTTCCGGGACAGGGGGGGTGAATCAGCCCCAGCATTTT
CASSGTGGVNQPQHF
>.|TRBV7-6|TRBD1|TRBJ1-1
TGTGCCAGCAGCTTAGCTCCGACAGGGTCTCAAGCTTTCTTT
CASSLAPTGSQAFF
>.|TRBV28|TRBD1|TRBJ2-6
TGTGCCAGCAGTTCCCGGGCAGGGACAGGGGAACTCTCTGGGGCCAACGTCCTGACTTTC
CASSSRAGTGELSGANVLTF
>.|TRBV6-5|TRBD2|TRBJ2-7
TGTGCCAGCAGTTACGCGGGAGTCGAAAACTACGAGCAGTACTTC
CASSYAGVENYEQYF
>.|TRBV7-8|TRBD1|TRBJ1-1
TGTGCCAGCAGACAAGACAGGGGGCGTTTGTACACTGAAGCTTTCTTT
CASRQDRGRLYTEAFF
>.|TRBV6-5|TRBD1|TRBJ1-4
TGTGCCAGCAGTCGAACAGGGGGCGATGAAAAACTGTTTTTT
CASSRTGGDEKLFF
>.|TRBV6-6|TRBD1|TRBJ1-1
TGTGCCAGCAGTTACTCGGGGGACAGGGCTGAAGCTTTCTTT
CASSYSGDRAEAFF
>.|TRBV5-4|.|TRBJ2-3
TGTGCCAGCAGCTTGGAGCAATGGGGCAGCACAGATACGCAGTATTTT
CASSLEQWGSTDTQYF
>.|TRBV15|.|TRBJ2-3
TGTGCCACCAGCAGAGATCGATGGGGGGTCACAGATACGCAGTATTTT
CATSRDRWGVTDTQYF
>.|TRBV28|.|TRBJ2-7
TGTGCCAGCACCGTCCAGATAGCGAGCTCCTACGAGCAGTACTTC
CASTVQIASSYEQYF
>.|TRBV5-6|.|TRBJ1-1
TGTGCCAGCAGCTTGGGCGGTAGTTCTGAAGCTTTCTTT
CASSLGGSSEAFF
>.|TRBV5-1|TRBD1|TRBJ2-7
TGCGCCAGCAGCTTAGCAGGGACAGGGGTGGGCGAGCAGTACTTC
CASSLAGTGVGEQYF
>.|TRBV13|.|TRBJ2-7
TGTGCCAGCAGCTTGGTCGGGAATGGGAAGCAGTACTTC
CASSLVGNGKQYF
>once|TRBV7-9|.|TRBJ1-1
TGTGCCGGAGGAGTGATGAACACTGAAGCTTTCTTT
CAGGVMNTEAFF
>.|TRBV18|.|TRBJ2-1
TGTGCCAGCTCCCCCCGGGACATTTGGGACGATGAGCAGTTCTTC
CASSPRDIWDDEQFF
>.|TRBV5-1|.|TRBJ2-5
TGCGCCAGCAGCTTGGGAGCCTGGGAGACCCAGTACTTC
CASSLGAWETQYF
>.|TRBV28|TRBD1|TRBJ1-5
TGTGCCAGCACCCTCGGACAGGATCTGGGAAATCAGCCCCAGCATTTT
CASTLGQDLGNQPQHF
>.|TRBV6-5|.|TRBJ2-1
TGTGCCAGCAGTTACGGGGCTCTTGAGCAGTTCTTC
CASSYGALEQFF
>.|TRBV28|TRBD2|TRBJ2-5
TGTGCCAGCAGCCTGAGCGGGACTAGGGGCTTTGAGACCCAGTACTTC
CASSLSGTRGFETQYF
>once|TRBV10-1|.|TRBJ1-1
TGCGCCAGCAGTGAGTCGAGAGGAAGGAACACTGAAGCTTTCTTT
CASSESRGRNTEAFF
>.|TRBV28|.|TRBJ1-5
TGTGCCAGCAGTAAGGGCCTCACAGGAGTCTATAGCAATCAGCCCCAGCATTTT
CASSKGLTGVYSNQPQHF
>.|TRBV5-6|.|TRBJ1-2
TGTGCCAGCAGCTTGGATTTGGGCAAAAACTATGGCTACACCTTC
CASSLDLGKNYGYTF
>.|TRBV5-1|.|TRBJ1-4
TGCGCCAGCAGCTTGGCCAGAAGTAATGAAAAACTGTTTTTT
CASSLARSNEKLFF
>.|TRBV15|.|TRBJ1-2
TGTGCCACCAGCGCCACAATTCAGGGTCATGGCTACACCTTC
CATSATIQGHGYTF
>once|TRBV10-3|.|TRBJ2-5
TGTGCCATCAGTGACGGGGCCCTCGGGGGAGAGACCCAGTACTTC
CAISDGALGGETQYF
>.|TRBV9|.|TRBJ1-2
TGTGCCAGCAGCGCAGCCAGGGGCTGGTACACCTTC
CASSAARGWYTF
>.|TRBV6-5|.|TRBJ1-2
TGTGCCAGCAGTTCCATCGCAGTAAACTATGGCTACACCTTC
CASSSIAVNYGYTF
>.|TRBV10-1|.|TRBJ1-2
TGCGCCAGCAGTGAAAGCGGTCCCCTTGCAGGGACTTACTTC
CASSESGPLAGTYF
>.|TRBV5-1|TRBD2|TRBJ2-1
TGCGCCAGCAGCGGTTCTAGCGGGAGAATCGATGAGCAGTTCTTC
CASSGSSGRIDEQFF
>.|TRBV11-3|TRBD1|TRBJ2-1
TGTGCCAGCAGCCCCTACTCCGGGACAGGGGACGAGGGCAATGAGCAGTTCTTC
CASSPYSGTGDEGNEQFF
>.|TRBV5-1|.|TRBJ1-2
TGCGCCAGCAGCTTCCGGGATCGACAAGATGGCTACACCTTC
CASSFRDRQDGYTF
>once|TRBV5-6|TRBD1|TRBJ1-2
TGTGCCAGCAGCCCTATTCCGGGACAGGGGAACTATGGCTACACCTTC
CASSPIPGQGNYGYTF
>.|TRBV15|TRBD1|TRBJ2-5
TGTGCCACCAGGACCCGGGACAGTGAGGAGACCCAGTACTTC
CATRTRDSEETQYF
>.|TRBV10-3|TRBD2|TRBJ2-7
TGTGCCATCACGAGAAGCGGGGGCGACGAGCAGTACTTC
CAITRSGGDEQYF